The source of this T cell receptor (beta chain) is a study of cytomegalovirus exposure and HLA in healthy donors. 13 Jbeta primers and 60 Vbeta primers were used for the PCR. Some clones are missing from TCRdb's copy, which holds only in-frame ones; the method was immunoSEQ multiplex PCR. This table has under 150,000 clones, roughly 80% appearing once. The TCR originated in a boy aged 10-17 years in good health and CMV-seronegative. Material for sequencing was PBMCs.

CDR3 residues: CASSRQGVYNEQFF. The DNA of the CDR3 is TGTGCCAGCAGTCGACAGGGGGTCTACAATGAGCAGTTCTTC. The V call is TRBV25-1, the J call TRBJ2-1, with 9 bases matching TRBD1. Germline lookup yields CDR1 MGHDK and CDR2 SYGVNS. V was pared by 5 bases and J by 3 bases, with 2 bases of the junction left unmatched. The CDR3 is made up of 14 amino acids.